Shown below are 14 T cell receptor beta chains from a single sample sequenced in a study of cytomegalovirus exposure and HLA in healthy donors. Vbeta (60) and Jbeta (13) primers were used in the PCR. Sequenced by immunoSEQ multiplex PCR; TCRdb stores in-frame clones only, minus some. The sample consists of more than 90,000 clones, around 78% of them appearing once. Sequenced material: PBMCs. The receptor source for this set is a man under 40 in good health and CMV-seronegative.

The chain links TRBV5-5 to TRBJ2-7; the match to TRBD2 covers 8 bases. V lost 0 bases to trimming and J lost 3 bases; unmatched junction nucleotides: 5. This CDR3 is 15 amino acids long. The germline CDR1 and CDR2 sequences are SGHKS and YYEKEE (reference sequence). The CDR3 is CASSLDGLAGYEQYV. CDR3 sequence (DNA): TGTGCCAGCAGCTTGGATGGGCTAGCGGGCTACGAGCAGTACGTC.

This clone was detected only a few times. CDR3 amino acids: CASSLRGTGGGTEAFF. As DNA, the CDR3 is TGTGCCAGCAGCTTAAGAGGGACAGGGGGCGGCACTGAAGCTTTCTTT. The chain employs TRBV5-8 and TRBJ1-1; the match to TRBD1 covers 12 bases. This CDR3 contains 16 residues. The V gene end was trimmed by 2 bases and the J gene end by 4 bases; junction bases not matched to a gene: 6. Germline loops: CDR1 SGHTS, CDR2 YDEGEE.

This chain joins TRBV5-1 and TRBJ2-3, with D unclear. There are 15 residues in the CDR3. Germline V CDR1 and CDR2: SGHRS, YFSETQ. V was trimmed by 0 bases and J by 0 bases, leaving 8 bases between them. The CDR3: CASSLAGRSTDTQYF. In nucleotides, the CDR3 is TGCGCCAGCAGCTTGGCTGGGCGTAGCACAGATACGCAGTATTTT.

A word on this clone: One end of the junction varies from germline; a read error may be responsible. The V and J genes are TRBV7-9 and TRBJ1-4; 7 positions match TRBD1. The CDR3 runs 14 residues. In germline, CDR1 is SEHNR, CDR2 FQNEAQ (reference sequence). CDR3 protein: CSSSLGQINEKLFF. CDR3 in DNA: TGTTCCAGCAGCTTGGGACAGATTAATGAAAAACTGTTTTTT.

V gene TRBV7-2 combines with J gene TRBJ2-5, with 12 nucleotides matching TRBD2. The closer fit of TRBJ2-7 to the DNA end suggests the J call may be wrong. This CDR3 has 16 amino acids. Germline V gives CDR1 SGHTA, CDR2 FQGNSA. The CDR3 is CASSLELAGGTYEQYF. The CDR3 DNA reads TGTGCCAGCAGCTTAGAACTAGCGGGGGGCACATACGAGCAGTACTTC.

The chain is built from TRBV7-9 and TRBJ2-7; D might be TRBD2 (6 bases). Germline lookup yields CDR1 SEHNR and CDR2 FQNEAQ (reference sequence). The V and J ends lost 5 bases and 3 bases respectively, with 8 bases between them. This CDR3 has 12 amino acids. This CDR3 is CASSPTSYEQYF. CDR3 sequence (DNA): TGTGCCAGCAGCCCGACTAGCTACGAGCAGTACTTC.

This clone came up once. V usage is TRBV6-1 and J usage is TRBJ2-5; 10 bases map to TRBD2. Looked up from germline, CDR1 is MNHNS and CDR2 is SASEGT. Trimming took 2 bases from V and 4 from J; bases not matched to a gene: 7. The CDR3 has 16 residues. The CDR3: CASSELIAGGRETQYF. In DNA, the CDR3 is TGTGCCAGCAGTGAACTGATAGCGGGAGGTCGAGAGACCCAGTACTTC.

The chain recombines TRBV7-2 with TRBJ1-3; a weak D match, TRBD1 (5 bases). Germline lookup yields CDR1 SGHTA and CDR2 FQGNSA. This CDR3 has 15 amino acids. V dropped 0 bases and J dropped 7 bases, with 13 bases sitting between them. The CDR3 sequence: CASSLAGGDWNTIYF. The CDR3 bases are TGTGCCAGCAGCTTAGCGGGGGGGGATTGGAACACCATATATTTT.

The CDR3 region is CASNWGGAGTEAFF. CDR3 nucleotides: TGTGCCAGCAACTGGGGTGGAGCGGGCACTGAAGCTTTCTTT. This chain connects TRBV6-5 to TRBJ1-1; the D is unclear. This CDR3 is 14 amino acids long. The germline gives CDR1 MNHEY, CDR2 SVGAGI. The V end lost 7 bases, the J end lost 4 bases, and 16 bases lay between the germline ends.

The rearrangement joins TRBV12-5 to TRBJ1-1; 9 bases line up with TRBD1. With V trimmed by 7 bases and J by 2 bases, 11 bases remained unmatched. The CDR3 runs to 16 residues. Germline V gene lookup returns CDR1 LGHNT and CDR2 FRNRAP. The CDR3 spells CASAKGQGGVNTEAFF. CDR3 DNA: TGTGCTAGTGCCAAGGGACAGGGTGGCGTCAACACTGAAGCTTTCTTT.

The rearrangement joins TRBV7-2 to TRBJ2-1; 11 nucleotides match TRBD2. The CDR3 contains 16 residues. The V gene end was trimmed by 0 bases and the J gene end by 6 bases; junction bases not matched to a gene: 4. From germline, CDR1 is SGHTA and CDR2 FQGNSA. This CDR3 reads CASSLAGTSGINEQFF. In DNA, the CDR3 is TGTGCCAGCAGCTTAGCTGGGACTAGCGGAATCAATGAGCAGTTCTTC.

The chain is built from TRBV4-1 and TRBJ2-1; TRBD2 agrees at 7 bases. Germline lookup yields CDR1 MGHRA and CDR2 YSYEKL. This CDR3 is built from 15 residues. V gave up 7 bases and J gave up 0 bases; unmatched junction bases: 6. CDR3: CASNRAGSSYNEQFF. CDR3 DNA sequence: TGCGCCAGCAACCGAGCGGGAAGCTCCTACAATGAGCAGTTCTTC.

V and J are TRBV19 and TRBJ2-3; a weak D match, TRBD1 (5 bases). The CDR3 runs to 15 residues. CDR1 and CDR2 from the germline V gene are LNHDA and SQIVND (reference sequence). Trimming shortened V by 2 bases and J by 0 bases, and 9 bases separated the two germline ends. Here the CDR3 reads CASSIFWGSTDTQYF. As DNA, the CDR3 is TGTGCCAGTAGTATATTTTGGGGCAGCACAGATACGCAGTATTTT.

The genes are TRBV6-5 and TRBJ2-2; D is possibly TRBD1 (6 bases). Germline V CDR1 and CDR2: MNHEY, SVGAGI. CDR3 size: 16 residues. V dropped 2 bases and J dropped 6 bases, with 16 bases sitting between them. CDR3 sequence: CASSYVGQIFAGELFF. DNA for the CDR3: TGTGCCAGCAGTTACGTTGGACAGATTTTCGCCGGGGAGCTGTTTTTT.